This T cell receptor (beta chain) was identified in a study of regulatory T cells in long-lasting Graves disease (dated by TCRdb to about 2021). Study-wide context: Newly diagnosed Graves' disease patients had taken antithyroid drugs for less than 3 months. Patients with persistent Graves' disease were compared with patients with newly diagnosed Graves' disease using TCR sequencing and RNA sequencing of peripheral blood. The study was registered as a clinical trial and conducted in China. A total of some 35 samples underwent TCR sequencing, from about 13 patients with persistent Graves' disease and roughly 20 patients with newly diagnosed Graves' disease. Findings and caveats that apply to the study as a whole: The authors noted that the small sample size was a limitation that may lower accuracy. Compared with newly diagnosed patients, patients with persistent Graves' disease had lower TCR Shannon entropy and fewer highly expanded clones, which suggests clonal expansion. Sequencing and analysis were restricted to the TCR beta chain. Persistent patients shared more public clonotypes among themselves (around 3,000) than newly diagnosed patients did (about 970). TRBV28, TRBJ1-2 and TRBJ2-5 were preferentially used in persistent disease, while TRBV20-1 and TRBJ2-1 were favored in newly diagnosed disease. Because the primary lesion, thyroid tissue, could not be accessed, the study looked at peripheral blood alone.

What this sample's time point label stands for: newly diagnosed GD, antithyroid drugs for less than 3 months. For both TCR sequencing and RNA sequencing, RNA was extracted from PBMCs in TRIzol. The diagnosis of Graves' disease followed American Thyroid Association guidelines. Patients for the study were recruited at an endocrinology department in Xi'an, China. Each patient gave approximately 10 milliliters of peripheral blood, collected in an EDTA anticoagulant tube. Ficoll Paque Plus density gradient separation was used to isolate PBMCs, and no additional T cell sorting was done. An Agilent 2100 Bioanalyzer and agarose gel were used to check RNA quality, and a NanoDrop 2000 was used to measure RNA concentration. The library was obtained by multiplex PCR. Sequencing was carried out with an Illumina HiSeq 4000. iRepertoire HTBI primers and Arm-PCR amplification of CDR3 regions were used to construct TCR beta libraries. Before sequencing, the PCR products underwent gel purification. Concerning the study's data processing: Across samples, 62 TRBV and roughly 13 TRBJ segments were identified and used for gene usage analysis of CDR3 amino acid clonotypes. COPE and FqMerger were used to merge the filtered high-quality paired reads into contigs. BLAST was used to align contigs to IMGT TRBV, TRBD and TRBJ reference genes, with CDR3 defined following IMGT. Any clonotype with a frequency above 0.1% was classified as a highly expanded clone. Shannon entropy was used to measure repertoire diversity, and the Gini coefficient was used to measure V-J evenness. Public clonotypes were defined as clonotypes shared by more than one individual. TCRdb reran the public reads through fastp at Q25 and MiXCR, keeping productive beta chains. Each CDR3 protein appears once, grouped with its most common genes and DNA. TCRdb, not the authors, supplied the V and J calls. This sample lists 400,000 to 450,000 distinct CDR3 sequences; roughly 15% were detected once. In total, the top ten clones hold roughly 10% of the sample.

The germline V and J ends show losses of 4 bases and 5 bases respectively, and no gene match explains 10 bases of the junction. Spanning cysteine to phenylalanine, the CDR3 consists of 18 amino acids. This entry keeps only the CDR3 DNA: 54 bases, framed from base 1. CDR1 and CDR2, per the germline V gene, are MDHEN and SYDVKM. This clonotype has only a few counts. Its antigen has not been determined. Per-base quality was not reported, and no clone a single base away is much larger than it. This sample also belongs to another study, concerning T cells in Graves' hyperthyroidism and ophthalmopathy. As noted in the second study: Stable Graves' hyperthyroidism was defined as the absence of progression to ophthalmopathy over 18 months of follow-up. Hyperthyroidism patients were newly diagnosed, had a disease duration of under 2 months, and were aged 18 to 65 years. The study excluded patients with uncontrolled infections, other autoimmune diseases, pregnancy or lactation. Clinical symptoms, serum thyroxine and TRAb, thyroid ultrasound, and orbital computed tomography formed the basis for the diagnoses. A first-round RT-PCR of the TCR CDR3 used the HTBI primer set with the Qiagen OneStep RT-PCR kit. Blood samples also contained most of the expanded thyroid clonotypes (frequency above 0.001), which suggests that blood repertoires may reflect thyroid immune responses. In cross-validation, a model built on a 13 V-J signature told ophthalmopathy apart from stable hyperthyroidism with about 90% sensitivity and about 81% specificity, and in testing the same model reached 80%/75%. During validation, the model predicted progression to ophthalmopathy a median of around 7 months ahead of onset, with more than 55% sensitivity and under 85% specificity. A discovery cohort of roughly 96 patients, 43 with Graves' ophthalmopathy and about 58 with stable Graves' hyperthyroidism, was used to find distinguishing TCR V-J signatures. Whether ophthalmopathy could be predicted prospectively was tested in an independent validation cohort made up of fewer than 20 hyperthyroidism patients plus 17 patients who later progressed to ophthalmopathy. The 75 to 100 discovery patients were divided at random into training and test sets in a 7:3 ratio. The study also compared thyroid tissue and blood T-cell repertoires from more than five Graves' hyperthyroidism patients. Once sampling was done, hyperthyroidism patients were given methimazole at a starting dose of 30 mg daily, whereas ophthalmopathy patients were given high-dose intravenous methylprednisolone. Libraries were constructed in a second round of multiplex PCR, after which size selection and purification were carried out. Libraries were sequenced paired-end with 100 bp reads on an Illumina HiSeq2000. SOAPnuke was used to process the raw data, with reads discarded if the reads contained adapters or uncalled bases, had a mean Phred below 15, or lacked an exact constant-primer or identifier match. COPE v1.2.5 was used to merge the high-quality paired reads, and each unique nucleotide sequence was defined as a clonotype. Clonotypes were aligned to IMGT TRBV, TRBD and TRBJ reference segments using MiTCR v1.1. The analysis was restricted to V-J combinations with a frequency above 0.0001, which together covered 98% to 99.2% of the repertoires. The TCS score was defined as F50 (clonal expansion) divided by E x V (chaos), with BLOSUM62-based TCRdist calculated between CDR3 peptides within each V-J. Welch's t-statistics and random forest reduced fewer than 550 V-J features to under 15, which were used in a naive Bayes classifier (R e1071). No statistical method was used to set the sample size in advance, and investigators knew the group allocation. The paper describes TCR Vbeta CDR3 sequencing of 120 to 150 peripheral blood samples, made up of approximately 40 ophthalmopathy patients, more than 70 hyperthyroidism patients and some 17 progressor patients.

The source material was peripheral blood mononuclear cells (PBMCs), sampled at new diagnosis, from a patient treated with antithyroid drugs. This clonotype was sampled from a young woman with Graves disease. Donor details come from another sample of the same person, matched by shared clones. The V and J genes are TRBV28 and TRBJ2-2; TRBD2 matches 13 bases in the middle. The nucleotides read TGTGCCAGCAGTTCTGGACTAGCGGGAGCGGCGGGGACCGGGGAGCTGTTTTTT. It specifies CASSSGLAGAAGTGELFF.